A single sample is the source of the 24 T cell receptor beta chains below, sequenced in a study of cytotoxic CD8 clonotypes in ibrutinib-treated CLL. Sequencing was performed with immunoSEQ multiplex PCR; in TCRdb, only in-frame clones are kept and a portion is missing. Among about 50,000 clones listed, 75% to 90% were seen once. The sequences come from PBMCs, collected after 24 months of ibrutinib treatment. The origin of the receptors is a human donor with chronic lymphocytic leukemia.

A few counts support this clone. The rearrangement links TRBV6-1 to TRBJ2-1, with 12 bases fitting TRBD2. Germline assignment: CDR1 MNHNS and CDR2 SASEGT. After removal of 4 bases from V and 3 bases from J, the junction contained 1 base not matched to a gene. This CDR3 is 15 amino acids long. The CDR3 bases are TGTGCCAGCAGTGTGACTAGCGGGAGCTACAATGAGCAGTTCTTC. The encoded protein is CASSVTSGSYNEQFF.

J is TRBJ2-7 and V is TRBV10-3; 12 bases align to TRBD2. V gave up 8 bases and J gave up 0 bases; unmatched junction bases: 5. Per the germline V gene, CDR1 is ENHRY and CDR2 is SYGVKD. The CDR3 loop spans 15 amino acids. CDR3 sequence: CAISSGRAGSYEQYF. Here the CDR3 DNA reads TGTGCCATCTCTAGCGGGAGGGCCGGCTCCTACGAGCAGTACTTC.

This chain uses TRBV28 with TRBJ2-3; D may correspond to TRBD1 or TRBD2 (6 bases each). The CDR3 is made up of 14 amino acids. In germline, CDR1 is MDHEN, CDR2 SYDVKM. The germline V and J ends were trimmed by 5 bases and 10 bases, with 19 bases remaining between them. The CDR3 sequence: CASSPDRGAAAQYF. Written as DNA, the CDR3 is TGTGCCAGCAGTCCTGATAGGGGGGCGGCGGCGCAGTATTTT. The full variable domain, rest sourced from reference TRBV28 and TRBJ2-3, is DVKVTQSSRYLVKRTGEKVFLECVQDMDHENMFWYRQDPGLGLRLIYFSYDVKMKEKGDIPEGYSVSREKKERFSLILESASTNQTSMYLCASSPDRGAAAQYFGPGTRLTVL.

The chain couples TRBV6-1 to TRBJ2-1; D is perhaps TRBD2 (5 bases). This CDR3 comprises 15 residues. Trimming shortened V by 1 base and J by 5 bases, and 12 bases separated the two germline ends. Germline V gives CDR1 MNHNS, CDR2 SASEGT. The CDR3 loop is CASSEGRGSHNEQFF. The CDR3 DNA sequence: TGTGCCAGCAGTGAAGGCCGGGGATCCCACAATGAGCAGTTCTTC.

J is TRBJ2-4 and V is TRBV11-1; 9 bases agree with TRBD1. The CDR3 runs 16 residues. Germline V gives CDR1 SGHAT, CDR2 FQDESV (reference sequence). V lost 1 base to trimming and J lost 3 bases; unmatched junction nucleotides: 4. The CDR3 spells CASSLGQGVGKNIQYF. CDR3 DNA: TGTGCCAGCAGCTTAGGACAGGGGGTAGGCAAAAACATTCAGTACTTC.

This clone was seen just once. The chain carries TRBV6-5 and TRBJ2-5; 13 nucleotides line up with TRBD2. Germline V gene lookup returns CDR1 MNHEY and CDR2 SVGAGI. This CDR3 contains 15 residues. Trimming removed 4 bases from V and 6 bases from J; junction bases left unmatched: 5. CDR3 in DNA: TGTGCCAGCAGTTTGGGGACTAGCGGGATAAAGACCCAGTACTTC. Translating it yields CASSLGTSGIKTQYF.

J is TRBJ2-3 and V is TRBV27; 11 bases line up with TRBD2. Germline values: CDR1 MNHEY, CDR2 SMNVEV (reference sequence). The CDR3 consists of 15 residues. Losses at the gene ends were 3 bases for V and 5 bases for J; bases not matched to a gene: 4. The CDR3 DNA is TGTGCCAGCAGTTTCCGACTAGCGGGAATAGATACGCAGTATTTT. It yields the protein CASSFRLAGIDTQYF.

CDR3 loop: CASSFDRGQYEQYF. CDR3 DNA sequence: TGTGCCAGCAGCTTCGACAGGGGGCAGTACGAGCAGTACTTC. The chain uses TRBV7-2 and TRBJ2-7; 10 bases agree with TRBD1. The CDR3 runs 14 residues. V lost 3 bases and J lost 4; bases outside the gene matches: 3. Germline V gene sequence: CDR1 SGHTA, CDR2 FQGNSA.

The CDR3 DNA sequence: TGTGCCAGCAGCTTAGACAGGGGGTCCTACAATGAGCAGTTCTTC. This gives the protein CASSLDRGSYNEQFF. V and J are TRBV7-2 and TRBJ2-1; 8 nucleotides agree with TRBD1. CDR1 SGHTA and CDR2 FQGNSA come from the germline V gene. The junction had 0 bases not matched to a gene; V was cut back by 1 base and J by 1 base. CDR3 size: 15 residues.

This chain links TRBV7-9 with TRBJ1-5; TRBD1 is a possible D gene (6 bases). Germline values: CDR1 SEHNR, CDR2 FQNEAQ (reference sequence). V was clipped by 6 bases and J by 5 bases, with 14 bases between them. This CDR3 region has 14 residues. CDR3 sequence reads: CASSPDRTYQPQHF. The CDR3 region has the DNA TGTGCCAGCAGTCCGGACAGAACCTATCAGCCCCAGCATTTT.

The count of this clone is one. The rearrangement uses TRBV5-6 and TRBJ2-4; weak D call: TRBD1 (7 bases). V was clipped by 0 bases and J by 9 bases, with 13 bases between them. The CDR3 has 14 residues. CDR1 SGHDT and CDR2 YYEEEE come from the germline V gene. CDR3 protein: CASSLASQGGIQYF. The CDR3 nucleotides are TGTGCCAGCAGCTTGGCCTCCCAGGGGGGCATTCAGTACTTC.

V usage is TRBV13 and J usage is TRBJ1-1; D unresolved. The germline V gene encodes CDR1 PRHDT and CDR2 FYEKMQ (reference sequence). Trimming stripped 3 bases from V and 11 bases from J, with 13 bases between. The CDR3 totals 12 residues. CDR3 protein: CASSFGDTRAFF. The CDR3 coding sequence is TGTGCCAGCAGCTTTGGTGACACCCGGGCTTTCTTT.

The chain is built from TRBV11-1 and TRBJ2-7; D unclear. The V gene lost 1 base and the J gene lost 1 base, with 5 bases spanning the gap. This CDR3 is built from 13 residues. Germline V gives CDR1 SGHAT, CDR2 FQDESV (reference sequence). In DNA, the CDR3 is TGTGCCAGCAGCTTAGAGGAATCCTACGAGCAGTACTTC. Its translation is CASSLEESYEQYF.

CDR3 sequence (DNA): TGTGCCAGCATTCAGGCTTTCGGCGGGGAGCTGTTTTTT. Translated, it gives CASIQAFGGELFF. V and J are TRBV6-1 and TRBJ2-2; the D is unclear. V shed 7 bases and J shed 7 bases, with 13 bases lying between them. Per the germline V gene, CDR1 is MNHNS and CDR2 is SASEGT. This CDR3 has 13 amino acids.

This rearrangement joins TRBV29-1 to TRBJ2-1; 10 nucleotides agree with TRBD2. V gave up 8 bases and J gave up 1 base; unmatched junction bases: 5. The CDR3 has 14 amino acids. Germline V gene lookup returns CDR1 SQVTM and CDR2 ANQGSEA. The CDR3 region has the DNA TGCAGCACCAGCGGGAGGGTGTCCTACAATGAGCAGTTCTTC. It is translated as CSTSGRVSYNEQFF.

This chain links TRBV10-1 with TRBJ2-7; 7 nucleotides line up with TRBD1. The CDR3 sequence is 15 residues long. CDR1 WNHNN and CDR2 SYGVQD come from the germline V gene (reference sequence). V lost 3 bases, J lost 6 bases, and 11 bases stayed unmatched. CDR3 nucleotide sequence: TGCGCCAGCAGTGACGGGACAGACCCCCTCAGCGAGCAGTACTTC. It specifies CASSDGTDPLSEQYF.

The chain recombines TRBV2 with TRBJ2-3; 13 bases fit TRBD2. Losses at the gene ends were 6 bases for V and 2 bases for J; bases not matched to a gene: 5. This CDR3 spans 16 amino acids. Germline V gene data show CDR1 as SNHLY and CDR2 as FYNNEI. The CDR3: CASSVGLAGITDTQYF. CDR3 bases: TGTGCCAGCAGCGTGGGACTAGCGGGGATCACAGATACGCAGTATTTT. The whole variable domain, remainder taken from reference TRBV2 and TRBJ2-3, is EPEVTQTPSHQVTQMGQEVILRCVPISNHLYFYWYRQILGQKVEFLVSFYNNEISEKSEIFDDQFSVERPDGSNFTLKIRSTKLEDSAMYFCASSVGLAGITDTQYFGPGTRLTVL.

This clone occurred a few times. The same CDR3 arises from other DNA sequences in this sample as well. The gene calls are TRBV6-6 and TRBJ1-1; no reliable D call. Germline CDR1 is MNHNY and CDR2 is SVGAGI (reference sequence). This CDR3 contains 12 residues. V gave up 3 bases and J gave up 5 bases, with 7 bases separating them. The CDR3 sequence is CASSYSVTEAFF. In nucleotides, the CDR3 is TGTGCCAGCAGTTATAGTGTTACTGAAGCTTTCTTT.

The chain recombines TRBV6-1 with TRBJ1-1, with a possible D match to TRBD1 (6 bases). The CDR3 loop spans 13 amino acids. The V end lost 5 bases, the J end lost 2 bases, and 9 bases lay between the germline ends. CDR1 and CDR2 from the germline V gene are MNHNS and SASEGT. CDR3 residues: CASSLRGNTEAFF. CDR3 in DNA: TGTGCCAGCAGTCTCAGGGGTAACACTGAAGCTTTCTTT.

This sequence joins TRBV7-9 and TRBJ2-3; no definite D call. V dropped 5 bases and J dropped 6 bases, with 9 bases sitting between them. This CDR3 has 12 amino acids. Germline CDR1 and CDR2: SEHNR and FQNEAQ (reference sequence). CDR3 DNA: TGTGCCAGCAGCCTCCTCGGGGATACGCAGTATTTT. Encoded protein: CASSLLGDTQYF.

The DNA for the CDR3 is TGTGCCAGCAGCCGGAGCATTGAGCAGTTCTTC. Amino acid sequence: CASSRSIEQFF. This rearrangement joins TRBV7-3 to TRBJ2-1, with unresolved D. The length of the CDR3 is 11 residues. Per germline, CDR1 SGHTA and CDR2 FQGTGA. V dropped 5 bases and J dropped 9 bases, with 8 bases sitting between them.

This rearrangement joins TRBV9 to TRBJ2-2; TRBD1 aligns across 11 bases. Germline V gene data show CDR1 as SGDLS and CDR2 as YYNGEE. This CDR3 has 17 amino acids. The ends lost 3 bases at V and 5 bases at J; junction bases unmatched: 9. The CDR3: CASSATTGTGGTGELFF. Here the CDR3 DNA reads TGTGCCAGCAGCGCCACCACCGGGACAGGGGGAACCGGGGAGCTGTTTTTT.

The chain's CDR3 is CASRLTGGTGELFF. The CDR3 DNA reads TGTGCCAGCAGACTTACAGGGGGTACCGGGGAGCTGTTTTTT. V usage is TRBV27 and J usage is TRBJ2-2; 8 bases agree with TRBD1. CDR1 and CDR2 from the germline V gene are MNHEY and SMNVEV (reference sequence). Trimming removed 6 bases from V and 5 bases from J; junction bases left unmatched: 5. The CDR3 is 14 amino acids.

The chain employs TRBV28 and TRBJ1-4, with TRBD1 identical over 9 bases. The CDR3 contains 15 residues. The junction had 6 bases not matched to a gene; V was cut back by 2 bases and J by 8 bases. Germline lookup yields CDR1 MDHEN and CDR2 SYDVKM. DNA for the CDR3: TGTGCCAGCAGTTTAAATACAGGGGGCCGGGAAAAACTGTTTTTT. Protein product: CASSLNTGGREKLFF.